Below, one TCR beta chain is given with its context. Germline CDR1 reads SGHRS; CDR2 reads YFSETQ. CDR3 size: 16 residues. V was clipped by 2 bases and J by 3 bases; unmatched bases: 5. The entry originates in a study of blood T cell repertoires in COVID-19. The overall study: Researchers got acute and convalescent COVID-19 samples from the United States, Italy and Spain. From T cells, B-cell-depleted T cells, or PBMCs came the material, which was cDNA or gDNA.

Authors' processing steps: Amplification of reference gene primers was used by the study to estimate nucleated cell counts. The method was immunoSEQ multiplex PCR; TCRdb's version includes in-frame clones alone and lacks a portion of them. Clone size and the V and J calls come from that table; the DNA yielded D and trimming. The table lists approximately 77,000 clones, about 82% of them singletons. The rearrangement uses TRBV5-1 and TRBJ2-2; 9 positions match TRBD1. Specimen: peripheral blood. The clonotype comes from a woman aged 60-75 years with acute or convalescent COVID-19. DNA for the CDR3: TGCGCCAGCAGCTTAGGACAGGGGTTGGACACCGGGGAGCTGTTTTTT. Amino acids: CASSLGQGLDTGELFF.